Listed below are T cell receptor beta chains from one sample, sequenced in a study of vaccination effects on CD4 cells after COVID-19. Generated by immunoSEQ multiplex PCR, the TCRdb table keeps only in-frame clones and is missing some. The sample includes about 43,000 clones, around 80% of them seen just once. These receptors have no identified antigens. The sample consisted of CD4+ T cells from PBMCs cultured with SARS-CoV-2 spike peptides, taken before COVID-19 vaccination. The origin of the receptors is a human donor who received a COVID-19 vaccine. Each CDR3 is given without its conserved first and last residue. Clone size appears in some rows only: once, few, many, or a class for an expanded clone.

TRBV6-2/TRBV6-3,TRBJ2-3,NA,ASSYGSSTDTQY
TRBV6-2/TRBV6-3,TRBJ2-1,NA,ASSYSKASGGIPNEQF
TRBV6-1,TRBJ1-3,NA,ASSETGKRNTIY
TRBV28,TRBJ2-2,NA,ASSLQGGELF
TRBV7-2,TRBJ1-6,few,ASSRGPYNSPLH
TRBV3-1/TRBV3-2,TRBJ2-3,NA,ASSYRLAGGLAQY
TRBV20-1,TRBJ2-1,once,SATGNEQF
TRBV5-1,TRBJ1-1,NA,ASSLVGYSEAF
TRBV6-6,TRBJ1-1,NA,ASSRGGAGTEAF
TRBV4-1,TRBJ1-1,NA,ASSQVTTGALRTNTEAF
TRBV6-6,TRBJ2-4,NA,ASKLTGAKNIQY
TRBV10-1,TRBJ2-5,NA,ASSEGPAQETQY
TRBV5-8,TRBJ2-3,NA,ASPTTPGQTADTQY
TRBV11-3,TRBJ1-1,NA,ASSQTGNTEAF
TRBV6-5,TRBJ1-6,NA,ASSTGRIKNSPLH
TRBV2,TRBJ2-4,NA,ATQPTGGGQAKNIQY
TRBV25-1,TRBJ1-4,NA,ASSGPQRFEKLF
TRBV7-2,TRBJ2-5,NA,ASSSGTGGETQY
TRBV6-4,TRBJ2-3,NA,ASSDGIAAGTDTQY
TRBV4-1,TRBJ1-2,NA,ASSPTRVPYGYT
TRBV30,TRBJ2-5,NA,AWGTLQETQY
TRBV9,TRBJ2-1,NA,ASSPKGGRTYNEQF
TRBV24-1,TRBJ2-3,NA,ATSEQRGPPDTQY
TRBV6-5,TRBJ1-2,NA,ASSYANYGYT